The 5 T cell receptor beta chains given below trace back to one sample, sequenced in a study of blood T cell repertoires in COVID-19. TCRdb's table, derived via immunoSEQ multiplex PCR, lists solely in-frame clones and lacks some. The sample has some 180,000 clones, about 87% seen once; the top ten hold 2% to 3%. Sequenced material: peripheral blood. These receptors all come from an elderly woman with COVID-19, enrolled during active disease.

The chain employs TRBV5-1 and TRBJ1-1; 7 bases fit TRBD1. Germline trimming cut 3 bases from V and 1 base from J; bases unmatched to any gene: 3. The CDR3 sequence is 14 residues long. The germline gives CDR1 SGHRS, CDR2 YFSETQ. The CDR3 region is CASSSGTANTEAFF. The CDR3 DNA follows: TGCGCCAGCAGCTCGGGGACAGCGAACACTGAAGCTTTCTTT.

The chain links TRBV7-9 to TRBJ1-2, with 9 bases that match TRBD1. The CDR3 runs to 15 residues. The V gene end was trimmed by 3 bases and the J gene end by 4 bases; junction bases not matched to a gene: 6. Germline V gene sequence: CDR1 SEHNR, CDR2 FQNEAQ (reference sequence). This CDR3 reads CASSFGQGPIYGYTF. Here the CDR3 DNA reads TGTGCCAGCAGCTTTGGACAGGGGCCGATCTATGGCTACACCTTC.

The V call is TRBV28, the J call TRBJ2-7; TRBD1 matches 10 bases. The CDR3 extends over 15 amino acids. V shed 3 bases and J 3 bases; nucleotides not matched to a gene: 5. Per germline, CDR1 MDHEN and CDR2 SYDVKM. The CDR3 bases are TGTGCCAGCAGTTTGGCCGGACAGGGGGTCTACGAGCAGTACTTC. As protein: CASSLAGQGVYEQYF.

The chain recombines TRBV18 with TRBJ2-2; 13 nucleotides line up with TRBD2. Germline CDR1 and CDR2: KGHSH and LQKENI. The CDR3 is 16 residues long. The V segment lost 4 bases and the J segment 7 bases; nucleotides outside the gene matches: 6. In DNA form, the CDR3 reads TGTGCCAGCTCACTAACTGGACTAGCGGGAGACGGGGAGCTGTTTTTT. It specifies CASSLTGLAGDGELFF.

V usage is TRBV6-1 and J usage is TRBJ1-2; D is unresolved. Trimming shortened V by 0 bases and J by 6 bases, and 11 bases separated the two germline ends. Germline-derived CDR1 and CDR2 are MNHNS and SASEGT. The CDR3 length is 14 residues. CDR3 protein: CASSEAAGGHGYTF. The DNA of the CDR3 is TGTGCCAGCAGTGAAGCGGCGGGAGGGCATGGCTACACCTTC.